One sample yielded the 18 T cell receptor beta chains listed below, sequenced in a study of cytomegalovirus exposure and HLA in healthy donors. Libraries were prepared by immunoSEQ multiplex PCR; TCRdb keeps only in-frame clonotypes and omits some of them. The sample lists 100,000 to 150,000 clones, over 90% seen once, with under 1.5% in the top ten. The sequenced material came from PBMCs. The origin of the receptors is a woman aged 18-29 years in good health and CMV-seronegative.

The chain employs TRBV30 and TRBJ2-5; 8 nucleotides align to TRBD2. Germline V gives CDR1 GTSNPN, CDR2 SVGIG (reference sequence). The CDR3 spans 14 residues. Germline trimming cut 5 bases from V and 4 bases from J; bases unmatched to any gene: 9. CDR3 coding DNA: TGTGCCTGGTCGACCACCGGGAGGGGAGAGACCCAGTACTTC. Translated, it gives CAWSTTGRGETQYF.

The chain uses TRBV27 and TRBJ2-3; D possibly corresponds to TRBD2 (5 bases). The V end was cut by 3 bases, the J end by 4 bases, with 11 bases between. This CDR3 has 14 residues. The germline CDR1 and CDR2 sequences are MNHEY and SMNVEV (reference sequence). Here the CDR3 reads CASSFGNIPDTQYF. The CDR3 coding sequence is TGTGCCAGCAGTTTCGGGAACATACCAGATACGCAGTATTTT.

The rearrangement links TRBV2 to TRBJ1-4; D is unresolved. The CDR3 extends over 15 amino acids. CDR1 is SNHLY, CDR2 FYNNEI, per germline. Trimming took 1 base from V and 8 from J, leaving 14 bases between them. CDR3 region: CASSEGAGLGEKLFF. Written as DNA, the CDR3 is TGTGCCAGCAGTGAAGGGGCGGGTCTGGGGGAAAAACTGTTTTTT.

V usage is TRBV27 and J usage is TRBJ2-3; possible D gene TRBD1, 8 bases. This CDR3 contains 16 residues. Germline V gives CDR1 MNHEY, CDR2 SMNVEV (reference sequence). Trimming stripped 6 bases from V and 5 bases from J, with 21 bases between. The CDR3 region has the DNA TGTGCCAGCAGGATATACAGGGGGGGCACGGGAGATACGCAGTATTTT. Protein product: CASRIYRGGTGDTQYF.

This clone was seen at least ten times. V gene TRBV2 combines with J gene TRBJ1-6; TRBD1 agrees at 7 bases. This CDR3 comprises 13 residues. Germline V gives CDR1 SNHLY, CDR2 FYNNEI. With V trimmed by 9 bases and J by 13 bases, 12 bases remained unmatched. CDR3 bases: TGTGCCAGATCCCGGGACAGTACTTTCCCCCTCCACTTT. Translated, it gives CARSRDSTFPLHF.

The gene calls are TRBV2 and TRBJ1-2, with 7 bases lining up with TRBD1. V shed 5 bases, J shed 2 bases, and the junction held 5 bases outside the gene matches. From germline, CDR1 is SNHLY and CDR2 FYNNEI. The CDR3 extends over 14 amino acids. The CDR3 DNA is TGTGCCAGCAGTTTAGGAGGGGGCAACTATGGCTACACCTTC. It encodes CASSLGGGNYGYTF.

This sequence joins TRBV11-2 and TRBJ2-7, with TRBD2 matching 8 bases. V gave up 7 bases and J gave up 4 bases; unmatched junction bases: 15. This CDR3 region has 16 residues. Germline V CDR1 and CDR2: SGHAT, FQNNGV. CDR3 sequence (DNA): TGTGCCAGCACCGGGGGGGTTACAGGGAATTATTACGAGCAGTACTTC. It translates to CASTGGVTGNYYEQYF.

Of note for this clone: Other nucleotide sequences in the sample specify the same CDR3. V and J are TRBV19 and TRBJ1-1; D unclear. The germline V and J ends were trimmed by 3 bases and 0 bases, with 5 bases remaining between them. The V gene's germline CDR1 is LNHDA and CDR2 SQIVND (reference sequence). The CDR3 is 13 residues long. CDR3 nucleotides: TGTGCCAGTAGTATCTCCTTGAACACTGAAGCTTTCTTT. Translation gives CASSISLNTEAFF.

This rearrangement joins TRBV30 to TRBJ1-6; 7 positions match TRBD1. CDR1 GTSNPN and CDR2 SVGIG come from the germline V gene (reference sequence). After removal of 1 base from V and 7 bases from J, the junction contained 7 bases not matched to a gene. The CDR3 is 15 residues long. CDR3 DNA: TGTGCCTGGAGTGCCCCGGGACAGAGAAATTCACCCCTCCACTTT. It translates to CAWSAPGQRNSPLHF. Using reference TRBV30 and TRBJ1-6 for the parts outside the CDR3, the full variable domain is SQTIHQWPATLVQPVGSPLSLECTVEGTSNPNLYWYRQAAGRGLQLLFYSVGIGQISSEVPQNLSASRPQDRQFILSSKKLLLSDSGFYLCAWSAPGQRNSPLHFGNGTRLTVT.

This clone was seen a few times. The V call is TRBV5-1, the J call TRBJ2-3; 11 positions agree with TRBD2. The CDR3 length is 14 residues. With V trimmed by 5 bases and J by 2 bases, 1 base remained unmatched. Germline CDR1 SGHRS, CDR2 YFSETQ. The CDR3 sequence is CASRTSGNTDTQYF. The CDR3 DNA follows: TGCGCCAGCAGGACTAGCGGGAACACAGATACGCAGTATTTT.

This clone has only one observation. The CDR3 DNA reads TGCAGCGCCGCCCAGGGGGCAGCTGAAGCTTTCTTT. As protein: CSAAQGAAEAFF. V and J are TRBV29-1 and TRBJ1-1, with 8 bases matching TRBD1. CDR1 and CDR2 (germline): SQVTM, ANQGSEA. V was clipped by 7 bases and J by 6 bases; unmatched bases: 7. CDR3 length: 12 amino acids.

This clone has only one observation. The rearrangement joins TRBV29-1 to TRBJ2-7; 9 bases align to TRBD1. CDR1 SQVTM and CDR2 ANQGSEA come from the germline V gene. This CDR3 contains 14 residues. V lost 6 bases and J lost 2; bases outside the gene matches: 8. CDR3 in DNA: TGCAGCGTCCTTTTACAGGGGGCGACCTACGAGCAGTACTTC. It encodes CSVLLQGATYEQYF.

This clone was found a few times. The chain recombines TRBV2 with TRBJ2-5, with D possibly matching TRBD1 (6 bases). The CDR3 has 14 amino acids. Looked up from germline, CDR1 is SNHLY and CDR2 is FYNNEI. V gave up 6 bases and J gave up 1 base, with 12 bases separating them. The CDR3, as DNA: TGTGCCAGCAGCCGCGGCAGGGGCCAAGAGACCCAGTACTTC. It encodes CASSRGRGQETQYF.

This clone appeared once. This chain links TRBV27 with TRBJ1-3; TRBD1 agrees at 7 bases. The CDR3 totals 16 residues. CDR1 MNHEY and CDR2 SMNVEV come from the germline V gene (reference sequence). J was trimmed by 7 bases and V by 5 bases; bases with no gene match: 14. The CDR3 sequence is CASSPYALDRWNTIYF. DNA for the CDR3: TGTGCCAGCAGTCCCTACGCCTTGGACAGGTGGAACACCATATATTTT.

This clone turned up a few times. DNA of the CDR3: TGTGCCAGCAGTGCCGGGACAGGGTATTCACCCCTCCACTTT. This encodes CASSAGTGYSPLHF. The V and J genes are TRBV6-5 and TRBJ1-6, with 9 positions matching TRBD1. The CDR3 runs 14 residues. The germline CDR1 and CDR2 sequences are MNHEY and SVGAGI. The trim removed 5 bases at V and 8 bases at J, leaving 4 bases unmatched.

This chain joins TRBV27 and TRBJ2-3; 7 positions agree with TRBD1. The CDR3 has 14 amino acids. The J segment lost 6 bases and the V segment lost 8 bases, leaving 11 bases of the junction unmatched. The germline V gene encodes CDR1 MNHEY and CDR2 SMNVEV (reference sequence). The CDR3 DNA sequence: TGTGCCAGCCGGGTAGACAGGGCGAGCGATACGCAGTATTTT. As protein: CASRVDRASDTQYF.

The genes are TRBV28 and TRBJ1-1; weak D call: TRBD1 (6 bases). The CDR3 covers 15 residues. From germline, CDR1 is MDHEN and CDR2 SYDVKM. V lost 5 bases and J 4 bases, leaving 17 bases between the germline ends. The CDR3 loop is CASSTPQGFSTEAFF. The CDR3 nucleotides read TGTGCCAGCAGTACACCACAGGGTTTCAGCACTGAAGCTTTCTTT.

The V call is TRBV30, the J call TRBJ1-5; D may be TRBD1 (5 bases). The ends were cut back, 2 bases at V and 3 bases at J, with 11 bases in the middle. CDR1 and CDR2 from the germline V gene are GTSNPN and SVGIG (reference sequence). The length of the CDR3 is 14 residues. The CDR3 coding sequence is TGTGCCTGGAGTTCCGACAGACTCAATCAGCCCCAGCATTTT. Translated: CAWSSDRLNQPQHF.